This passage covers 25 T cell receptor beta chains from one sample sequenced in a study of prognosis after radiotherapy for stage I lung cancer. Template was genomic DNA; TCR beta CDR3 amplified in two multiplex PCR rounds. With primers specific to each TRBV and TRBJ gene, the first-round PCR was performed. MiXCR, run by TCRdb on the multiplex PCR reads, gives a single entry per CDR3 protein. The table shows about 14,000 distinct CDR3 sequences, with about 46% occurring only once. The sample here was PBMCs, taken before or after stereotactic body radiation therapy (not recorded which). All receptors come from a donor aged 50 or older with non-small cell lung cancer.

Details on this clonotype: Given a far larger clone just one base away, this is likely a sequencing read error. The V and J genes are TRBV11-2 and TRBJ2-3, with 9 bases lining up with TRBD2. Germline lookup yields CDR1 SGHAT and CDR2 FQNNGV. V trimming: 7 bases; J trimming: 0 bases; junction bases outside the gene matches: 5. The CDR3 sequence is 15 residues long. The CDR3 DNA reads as TGTGCCAGCATCGTAGCGGGGGCTAGCACAGATACGCAGTATTTT. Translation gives CASIVAGASTDTQYF.

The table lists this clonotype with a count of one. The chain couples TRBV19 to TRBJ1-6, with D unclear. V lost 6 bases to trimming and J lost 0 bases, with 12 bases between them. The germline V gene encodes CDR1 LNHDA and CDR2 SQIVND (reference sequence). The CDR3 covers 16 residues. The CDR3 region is CASSSVGSSYNSPLHF. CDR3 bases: TGTGCCAGTAGCTCCGTAGGGAGCTCCTATAATTCACCCCTCCACTTT.

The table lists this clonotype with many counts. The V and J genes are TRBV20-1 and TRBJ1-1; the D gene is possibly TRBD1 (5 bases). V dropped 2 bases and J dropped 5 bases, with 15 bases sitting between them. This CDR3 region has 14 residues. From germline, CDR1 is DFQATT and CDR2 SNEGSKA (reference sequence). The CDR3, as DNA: TGCAGTGCTAGACACGACAGTAGGAGGACTGAAGCTTTCTTT. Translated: CSARHDSRRTEAFF.

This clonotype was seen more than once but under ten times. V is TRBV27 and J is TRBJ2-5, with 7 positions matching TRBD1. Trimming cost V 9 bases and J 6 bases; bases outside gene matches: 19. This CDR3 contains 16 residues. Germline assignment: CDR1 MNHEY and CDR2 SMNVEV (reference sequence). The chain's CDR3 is CARFWDRSVPRKTQYF. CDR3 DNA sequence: TGTGCCAGGTTCTGGGACAGATCGGTTCCTCGGAAGACCCAGTACTTC.

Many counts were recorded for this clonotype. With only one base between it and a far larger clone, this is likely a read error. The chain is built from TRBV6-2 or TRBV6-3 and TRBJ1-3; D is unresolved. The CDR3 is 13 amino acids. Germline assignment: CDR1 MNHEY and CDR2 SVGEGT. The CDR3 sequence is CASSGGSGNTTYF. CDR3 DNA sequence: TGTGCCAGCAGTGGTGGCTCTGGAAACACCACATATTTT.

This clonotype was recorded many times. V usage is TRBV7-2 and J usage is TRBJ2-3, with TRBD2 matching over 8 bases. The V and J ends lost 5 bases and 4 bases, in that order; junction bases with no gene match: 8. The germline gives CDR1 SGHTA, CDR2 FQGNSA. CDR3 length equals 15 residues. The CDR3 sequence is CASSQTRTSSDTQYF. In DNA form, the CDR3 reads TGTGCCAGCAGCCAAACTCGGACTAGCTCAGATACGCAGTATTTT. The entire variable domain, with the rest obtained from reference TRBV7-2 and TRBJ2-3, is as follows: GAGVSQSPSNKVTEKGKDVELRCDPISGHTALYWYRQSLGQGLEFLIYFQGNSAPDKSGLPSDRFSAERTGGSVSTLTIQRTQQEDSAVYLCASSQTRTSSDTQYFGPGTRLTVL.

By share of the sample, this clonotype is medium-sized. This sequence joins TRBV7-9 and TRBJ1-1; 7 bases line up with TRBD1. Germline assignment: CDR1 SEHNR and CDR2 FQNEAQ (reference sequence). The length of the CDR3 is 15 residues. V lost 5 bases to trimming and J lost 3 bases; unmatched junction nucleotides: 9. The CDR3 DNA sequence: TGTGCCAGCAGCCCTTGGACAGGAGGGGACACTGAAGCTTTCTTT. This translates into CASSPWTGGDTEAFF.

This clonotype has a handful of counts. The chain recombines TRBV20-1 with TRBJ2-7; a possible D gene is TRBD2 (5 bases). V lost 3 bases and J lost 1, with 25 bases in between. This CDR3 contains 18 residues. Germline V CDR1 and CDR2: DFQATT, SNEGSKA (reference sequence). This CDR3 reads CSASLVSAASSLSYEQYF. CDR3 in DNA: TGCAGTGCTAGTCTAGTGTCCGCCGCTAGCAGTCTGTCCTACGAGCAGTACTTC.

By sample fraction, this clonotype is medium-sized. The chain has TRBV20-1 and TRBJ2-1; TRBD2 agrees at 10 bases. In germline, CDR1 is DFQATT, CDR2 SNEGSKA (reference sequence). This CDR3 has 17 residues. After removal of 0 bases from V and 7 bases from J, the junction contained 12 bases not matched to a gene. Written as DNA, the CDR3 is TGCAGTGCTAGAGATCCGGGAGCGGGAGGGCCAATTAATGAGCAGTTCTTC. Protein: CSARDPGAGGPINEQFF.

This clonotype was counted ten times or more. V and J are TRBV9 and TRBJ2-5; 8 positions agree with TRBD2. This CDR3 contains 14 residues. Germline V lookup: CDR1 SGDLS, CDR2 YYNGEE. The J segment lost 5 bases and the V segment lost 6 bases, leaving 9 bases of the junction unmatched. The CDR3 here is CASTTGGGLETQYF. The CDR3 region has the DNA TGTGCCAGCACCACGGGGGGGGGGCTTGAGACCCAGTACTTC. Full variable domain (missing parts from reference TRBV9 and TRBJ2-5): DSGVTQTPKHLITATGQRVTLRCSPRSGDLSVYWYQQSLDQGLQFLIQYYNGEERAKGNILERFSAQQFPDLHSELNLSSLELGDSALYFCASTTGGGLETQYFGPGTRLLVL.

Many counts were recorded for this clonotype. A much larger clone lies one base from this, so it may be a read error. CDR3 residues: CASSYQTGGSCEQYF. In DNA form, the CDR3 reads TGCGCCAGCAGTTACCAGACAGGGGGTAGCTGCGAGCAGTACTTC. This sequence joins TRBV4-1 and TRBJ2-7; 9 nucleotides align to TRBD1. J gave up 6 bases and V 6 bases, and 12 bases lay outside the gene matches. CDR3 length: 15 residues. The germline gives CDR1 MGHRA, CDR2 YSYEKL.

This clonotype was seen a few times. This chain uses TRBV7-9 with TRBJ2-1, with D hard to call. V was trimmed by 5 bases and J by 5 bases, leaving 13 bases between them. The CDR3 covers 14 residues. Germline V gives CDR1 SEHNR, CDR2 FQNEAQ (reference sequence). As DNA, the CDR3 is TGTGCCAGCAGCCCAACTGGATGGGACAATGAGCAGTTCTTC. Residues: CASSPTGWDNEQFF.

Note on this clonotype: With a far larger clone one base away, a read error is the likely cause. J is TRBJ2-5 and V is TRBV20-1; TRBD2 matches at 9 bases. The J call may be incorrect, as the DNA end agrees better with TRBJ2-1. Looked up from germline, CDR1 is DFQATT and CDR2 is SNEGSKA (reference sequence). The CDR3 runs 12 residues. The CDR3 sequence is CSAFSGSGEQFF. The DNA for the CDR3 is TGCAGTGCCTTTAGCGGGAGTGGTGAGCAGTTCTTC.

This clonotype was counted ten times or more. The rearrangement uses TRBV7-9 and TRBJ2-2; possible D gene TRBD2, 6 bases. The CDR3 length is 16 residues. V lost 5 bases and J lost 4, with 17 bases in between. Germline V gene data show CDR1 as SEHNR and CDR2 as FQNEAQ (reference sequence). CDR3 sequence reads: CASSLLAGGGTGELFF. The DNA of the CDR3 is TGTGCCAGCAGCCTCCTGGCCGGGGGAGGCACCGGGGAGCTGTTTTTT.

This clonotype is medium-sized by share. The CDR3 DNA is TGTGCCAGCAGTTTAGGAACGGGCCAAGAGACCCAGTACTTC. Amino acid sequence: CASSLGTGQETQYF. This rearrangement joins TRBV27 to TRBJ2-5; no reliable D call. The V and J ends lost 2 bases and 1 base respectively, with 8 bases between them. Germline CDR1 is MNHEY and CDR2 is SMNVEV (reference sequence). CDR3 size: 14 residues.

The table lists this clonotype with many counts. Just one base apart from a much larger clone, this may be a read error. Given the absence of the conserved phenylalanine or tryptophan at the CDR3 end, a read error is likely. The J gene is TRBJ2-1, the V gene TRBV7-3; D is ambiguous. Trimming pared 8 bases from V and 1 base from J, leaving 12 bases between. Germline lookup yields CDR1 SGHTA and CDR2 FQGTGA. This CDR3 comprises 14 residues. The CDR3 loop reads CASDIADSYNEQFS. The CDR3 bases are TGTGCCAGCGACATTGCCGATTCCTACAATGAGCAGTTCTCC.

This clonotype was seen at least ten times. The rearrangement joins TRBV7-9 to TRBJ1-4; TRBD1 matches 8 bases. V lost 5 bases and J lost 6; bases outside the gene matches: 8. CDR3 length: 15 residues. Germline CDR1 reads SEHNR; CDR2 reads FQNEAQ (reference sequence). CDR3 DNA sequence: TGTGCCAGCAGCCCCCACCAGGGGGCATATGAAAAACTGTTTTTT. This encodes CASSPHQGAYEKLFF.

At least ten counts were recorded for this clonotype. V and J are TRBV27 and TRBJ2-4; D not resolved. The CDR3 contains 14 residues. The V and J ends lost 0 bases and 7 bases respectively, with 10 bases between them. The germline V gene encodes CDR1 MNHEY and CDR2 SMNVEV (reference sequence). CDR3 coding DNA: TGTGCCAGCAGTTTATCGAGGAGTTTGAACATTCAGTACTTC. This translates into CASSLSRSLNIQYF.

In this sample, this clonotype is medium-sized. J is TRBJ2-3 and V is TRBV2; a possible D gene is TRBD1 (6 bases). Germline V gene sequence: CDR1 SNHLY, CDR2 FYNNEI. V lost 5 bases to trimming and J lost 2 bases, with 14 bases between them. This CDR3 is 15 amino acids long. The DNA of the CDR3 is TGTGCCAGCAGTCGGACAGAACAGACCACAGATACGCAGTATTTT. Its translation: CASSRTEQTTDTQYF.

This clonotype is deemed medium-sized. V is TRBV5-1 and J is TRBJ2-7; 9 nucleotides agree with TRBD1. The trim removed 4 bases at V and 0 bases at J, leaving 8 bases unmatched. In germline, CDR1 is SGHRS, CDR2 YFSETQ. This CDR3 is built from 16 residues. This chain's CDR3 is CASSQGQGFSSYEQYF. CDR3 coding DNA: TGCGCCAGCAGCCAGGGACAGGGATTCAGCTCCTACGAGCAGTACTTC.

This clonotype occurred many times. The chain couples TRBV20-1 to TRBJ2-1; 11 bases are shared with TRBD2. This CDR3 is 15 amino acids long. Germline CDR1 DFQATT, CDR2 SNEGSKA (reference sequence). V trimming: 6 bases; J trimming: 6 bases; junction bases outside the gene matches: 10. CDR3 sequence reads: CSAVLLAGESNEQFF. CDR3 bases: TGCAGTGCCGTATTACTAGCGGGAGAATCCAATGAGCAGTTCTTC.

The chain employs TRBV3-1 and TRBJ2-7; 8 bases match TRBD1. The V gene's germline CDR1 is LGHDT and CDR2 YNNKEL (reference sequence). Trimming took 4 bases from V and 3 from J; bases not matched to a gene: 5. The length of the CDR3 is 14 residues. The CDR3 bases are TGTGCCAGCAGCCGGACAGGGAAAAACTACGAGCAGTACTTC. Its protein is CASSRTGKNYEQYF.

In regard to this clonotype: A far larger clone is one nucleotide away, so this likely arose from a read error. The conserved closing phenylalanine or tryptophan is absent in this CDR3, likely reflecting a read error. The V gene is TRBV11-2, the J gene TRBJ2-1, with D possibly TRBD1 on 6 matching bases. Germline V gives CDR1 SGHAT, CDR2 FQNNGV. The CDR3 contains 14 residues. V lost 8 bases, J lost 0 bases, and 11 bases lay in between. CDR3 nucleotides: TGTGCCAGCTCCGGACAGAGCTCCTACAATGAGCAGTTCCTC. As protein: CASSGQSSYNEQFL.

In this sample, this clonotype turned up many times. The CDR3, as DNA: TGTGCCAGTAGTATGACACGGGTACTAAGGTCTTCCGGGGAGCTGTTTTTT. Translated: CASSMTRVLRSSGELFF. This rearrangement joins TRBV19 to TRBJ2-2; the D is unclear. The CDR3 contains 17 residues. The germline V gene has CDR1 LNHDA and CDR2 SQIVND (reference sequence). V lost 3 bases and J 6 bases, leaving 20 bases between the germline ends.

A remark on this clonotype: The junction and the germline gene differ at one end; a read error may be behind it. CDR3 in amino acids: CASSYLGTSTCTVELFF. Written as DNA, the CDR3 is TGTGCCAGCAGTTACTTAGGGACTAGCACGTGCACCGTGGAGCTGTTTTTT. The chain has TRBV6-2 or TRBV6-3 and TRBJ2-2; 9 nucleotides align to TRBD2. CDR1 is MNHEY, CDR2 SVGEGT, per germline. The CDR3 is 17 residues long.